A single sample is the source of the 15 T cell receptor beta chains below, sequenced in a study of cytomegalovirus exposure and HLA in healthy donors. This PCR relied on a set of 60 Vbeta primers and 13 Jbeta primers. Some clones are missing from TCRdb's copy, which holds only in-frame ones; the method was immunoSEQ multiplex PCR. The sample yields about 61,000 clones, about 87% seen once. Sequenced sample: PBMCs. The receptors were sampled from a man aged 18 to 35 in good health and CMV-seronegative.

This clone was found once. The J gene is TRBJ2-3, the V gene TRBV7-9, with TRBD2 matching 8 bases. Germline assignment: CDR1 SEHNR and CDR2 FQNEAQ (reference sequence). Trimming at V came to 5 bases and at J to 5 bases, leaving 15 bases not matched to a gene. The CDR3 consists of 17 residues. The CDR3 loop reads CASSDHPPGGAGDTQYF. In DNA form, the CDR3 reads TGTGCCAGCAGCGATCATCCCCCCGGGGGGGCAGGAGATACGCAGTATTTT.

This chain uses TRBV19 with TRBJ1-4, with 7 bases fitting TRBD1. V lost 7 bases and J lost 1; bases outside the gene matches: 3. The CDR3 spans 14 residues. Per the germline V gene, CDR1 is LNHDA and CDR2 is SQIVND (reference sequence). The CDR3 reads CASTTGVTNEKLFF. CDR3 in DNA: TGTGCCAGTACCACAGGGGTAACTAATGAAAAACTGTTTTTT.

This clone was detected once. The rearrangement uses TRBV5-4 and TRBJ1-1; TRBD1 matches at 9 bases. Unmatched junction bases numbered 10, after V lost 2 bases and J lost 11 bases. Germline loops: CDR1 SGHNT, CDR2 YYREEE (reference sequence). CDR3 size: 14 residues. DNA of the CDR3: TGTGCCAGCAGCTTACAGGGGGCCGTCCCAATGGCTTTCTTT. Translating it yields CASSLQGAVPMAFF.

This chain connects TRBV6-5 to TRBJ2-4; TRBD1 matches at 7 bases. Trimming at V came to 4 bases and at J to 10 bases, leaving 4 bases not matched to a gene. This CDR3 contains 12 residues. Germline V gene data show CDR1 as MNHEY and CDR2 as SVGAGI. The CDR3 region is CASSSPQGIQYF. The DNA for the CDR3 is TGTGCCAGCAGTTCACCACAGGGGATTCAGTACTTC.

The chain recombines TRBV7-6 with TRBJ1-6; possible D gene TRBD1, 6 bases. Trimming removed 4 bases at V and 10 bases at J, with 17 bases between. Germline lookup yields CDR1 SGHVS and CDR2 FNYEAQ. The CDR3 has 15 amino acids. The CDR3 loop is CASSSSGTIGSPLHF. The DNA of the CDR3 is TGTGCCAGCAGCTCATCCGGGACAATAGGATCACCCCTCCACTTT.

This clone occurred once. The CDR3 loop is CSVEGGQTYEQYF. CDR3 nucleotide sequence: TGCAGCGTTGAAGGAGGGCAGACCTACGAGCAGTACTTC. The chain links TRBV29-1 to TRBJ2-7; tentative D call: TRBD2 (5 bases). Trimming took off 1 base at V and 2 bases at J, with 9 bases between the two ends. CDR1 and CDR2 from the germline V gene are SQVTM and ANQGSEA. The CDR3 is 13 amino acids.

The rearrangement uses TRBV28 and TRBJ2-3, with TRBD1 identical over 8 bases. V was pared by 6 bases and J by 0 bases, with 5 bases of the junction left unmatched. From germline, CDR1 is MDHEN and CDR2 SYDVKM. This CDR3 has 15 amino acids. The CDR3 DNA follows: TGTGCCAGCAGAGAACAGGGGGTTAGCACAGATACGCAGTATTTT. Translation gives CASREQGVSTDTQYF.

The gene calls are TRBV10-2 and TRBJ2-1, with 9 bases fitting TRBD1. CDR3 length equals 13 residues. V lost 2 bases and J lost 7; bases outside the gene matches: 0. Per the germline V gene, CDR1 is WSHSY and CDR2 is SAAADI. CDR3 sequence: CASSEGQGNEQFF. The CDR3 nucleotides are TGCGCCAGCAGTGAGGGACAGGGGAATGAGCAGTTCTTC.

This clone appeared a single time. The V call is TRBV18, the J call TRBJ2-7; a weak D match, TRBD2 (7 bases). Trimming cost V 6 bases and J 0 bases, with 9 bases left between them. Germline CDR1 and CDR2: KGHSH and LQKENI. This CDR3 spans 13 amino acids. CDR3 bases: TGTGCCAGCTCGGGGGGGGCCTCCTACGAGCAGTACTTC. Encoded protein: CASSGGASYEQYF.

V usage is TRBV10-3 and J usage is TRBJ2-1; the D gene is possibly TRBD1 (6 bases). The CDR3 has 14 amino acids. CDR1 and CDR2 (germline): ENHRY, SYGVKD. Between the trimmed V and J ends, which lost 3 bases and 6 bases, there was a span of 12 bases. DNA of the CDR3: TGTGCCATCAGTGACCGGCAGGGGAGCAATGAGCAGTTCTTC. Amino acids: CAISDRQGSNEQFF.

This chain's CDR3 is CASSRRGSGANVLTF. The CDR3 DNA sequence: TGTGCCAGCAGCCGGAGGGGCTCTGGGGCCAACGTCCTGACTTTC. The chain recombines TRBV5-4 with TRBJ2-6, with D perhaps TRBD2 (6 bases). This CDR3 contains 15 residues. Germline V gene data show CDR1 as SGHNT and CDR2 as YYREEE (reference sequence). V was clipped by 4 bases and J by 0 bases, with 8 bases between them.

The V and J genes are TRBV6-5 and TRBJ1-6, with a tentative D call TRBD1 (6 bases). CDR3 length: 14 amino acids. CDR1 and CDR2 from the germline V gene are MNHEY and SVGAGI. With 5 bases removed from V and 6 bases from J, the gap between germline ends came to 11 bases. CDR3 region: CASSRRDINSPLHF. DNA for the CDR3: TGTGCCAGCAGTCGCCGGGACATTAATTCACCCCTCCACTTT.

The chain uses TRBV7-3 and TRBJ2-7; D ambiguous. The V and J ends lost 5 bases and 6 bases respectively, with 11 bases between them. Germline CDR1 is SGHTA and CDR2 is FQGTGA. The CDR3 loop spans 12 amino acids. The CDR3, as DNA: TGTGCCAGCAGCCTGCCGGGTGGCGAGCAGTACTTC. Its translation is CASSLPGGEQYF.

This chain uses TRBV7-2 with TRBJ2-4; 10 bases agree with TRBD2. V lost 4 bases to trimming and J lost 6 bases; unmatched junction nucleotides: 9. CDR1 SGHTA and CDR2 FQGNSA come from the germline V gene. The CDR3 contains 16 residues. CDR3 sequence: CASSSSRASGGNIQYF. CDR3 DNA sequence: TGTGCCAGCAGCTCTTCCCGGGCTAGCGGGGGAAACATTCAGTACTTC.

The chain joins TRBV28 to TRBJ1-1; D not resolved. Trimming shortened V by 8 bases and J by 3 bases, and 4 bases separated the two germline ends. The germline CDR1 and CDR2 sequences are MDHEN and SYDVKM. The CDR3 covers 10 residues. Here the CDR3 reads CASFYTEAFF. The CDR3 DNA follows: TGTGCCAGCTTCTACACTGAAGCTTTCTTT.